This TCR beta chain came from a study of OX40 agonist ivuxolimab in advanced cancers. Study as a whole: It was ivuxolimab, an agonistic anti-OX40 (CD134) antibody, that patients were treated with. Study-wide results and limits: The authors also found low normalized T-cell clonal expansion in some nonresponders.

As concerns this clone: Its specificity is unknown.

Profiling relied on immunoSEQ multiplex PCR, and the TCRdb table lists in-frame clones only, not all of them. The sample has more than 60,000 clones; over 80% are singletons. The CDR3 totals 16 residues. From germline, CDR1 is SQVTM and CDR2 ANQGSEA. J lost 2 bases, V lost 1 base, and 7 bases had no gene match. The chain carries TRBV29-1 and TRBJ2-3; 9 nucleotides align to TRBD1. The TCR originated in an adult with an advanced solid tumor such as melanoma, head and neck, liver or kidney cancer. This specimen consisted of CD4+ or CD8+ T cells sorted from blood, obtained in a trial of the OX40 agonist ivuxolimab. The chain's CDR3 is CSVEAQGALPTDTQYF. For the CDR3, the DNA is TGCAGCGTTGAAGCACAGGGGGCGCTTCCCACAGATACGCAGTATTTT.